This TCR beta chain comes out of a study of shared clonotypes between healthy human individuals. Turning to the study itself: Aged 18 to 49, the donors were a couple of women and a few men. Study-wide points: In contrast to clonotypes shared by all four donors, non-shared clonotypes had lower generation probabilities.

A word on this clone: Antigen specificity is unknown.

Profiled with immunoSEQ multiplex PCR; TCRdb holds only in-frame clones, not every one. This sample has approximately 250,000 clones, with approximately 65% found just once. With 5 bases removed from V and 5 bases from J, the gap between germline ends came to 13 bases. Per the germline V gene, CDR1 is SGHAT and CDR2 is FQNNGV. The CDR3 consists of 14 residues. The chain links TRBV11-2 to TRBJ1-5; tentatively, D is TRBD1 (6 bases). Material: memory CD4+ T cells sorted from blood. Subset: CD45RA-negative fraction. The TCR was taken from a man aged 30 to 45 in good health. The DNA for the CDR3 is TGTGCCAGCAGCAAAGGGGGGCTCGATCAGCCCCAGCATTTT. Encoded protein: CASSKGGLDQPQHF.